The 13 T cell receptor beta chains below all came from one sample that was sequenced in a study of regulatory T cells in long-lasting Graves disease. Time point defined: newly diagnosed GD, antithyroid drugs for less than 3 months. Construction of the TCR library relied on RNA isolated from PBMCs. For TCR beta, libraries came from iRepertoire HTBI primers and Arm-PCR of CDR3 regions. MiXCR, run by TCRdb on the multiplex PCR reads, gives a single entry per CDR3 protein. The repertoire consists of around 500,000 distinct CDR3 sequences, with approximately 16% occurring once and the leading ten covering about 25%. The same sample was also used in a study of T cells in Graves' hyperthyroidism and ophthalmopathy.

The sequencing used peripheral blood mononuclear cells (PBMCs), collected at new diagnosis, from a patient treated with antithyroid drugs. These receptors were taken from a woman aged 35 to 60 with Graves disease.

This clonotype was seen repeatedly, ten times or more. The chain couples TRBV7-9 to TRBJ2-5, with no clear D. CDR1 is SEHNR, CDR2 FQNEAQ, per germline (reference sequence). With 5 bases removed from V and 3 bases from J, the gap between germline ends came to 25 bases. CDR3 length: 18 amino acids. CDR3 nucleotides: TGTGCCAGCAGCCCGAGCCCGAGTTTCCGCAGGCCGAAAGAGACCCAGTACTTC. It encodes CASSPSPSFRRPKETQYF.

The chain uses TRBV19 and TRBJ1-2; no reliable D call. V was trimmed by 3 bases and J by 0 bases, leaving 8 bases between them. The CDR3 sequence is 14 residues long. Germline lookup yields CDR1 LNHDA and CDR2 SQIVND (reference sequence). The CDR3 coding sequence is TGTGCCAGTAGTATCGCCAGAGCTAACTATGGCTACACCTTC. Residues: CASSIARANYGYTF.

This clonotype was picked up many times. The chain combines TRBV2 with TRBJ1-1, with D unresolved. Trimming pared 4 bases from V and 5 bases from J, leaving 11 bases between. This CDR3 contains 13 residues. Looked up from germline, CDR1 is SNHLY and CDR2 is FYNNEI. CDR3 DNA sequence: TGTGCCAGCAGTGTCAGCCCGGGGACTGAAGCTTTCTTT. Its translation is CASSVSPGTEAFF.

This clonotype occurred a few times. The chain joins TRBV11-2 to TRBJ1-6; no reliable D call. The germline V gene has CDR1 SGHAT and CDR2 FQNNGV. V lost 0 bases, J lost 8 bases, and 8 bases lay in between. This CDR3 contains 14 residues. In nucleotides, the CDR3 is TGTGCCAGCAGCTTAGACTGGACGCATTCACCCCTCCACTTT. As protein: CASSLDWTHSPLHF.

This clonotype was observed at least ten times. The chain recombines TRBV12-3 or TRBV12-4 with TRBJ2-2; D may match TRBD1 or TRBD2 (5 bases each). V lost 1 base to trimming and J lost 2 bases, with 11 bases between them. The length of the CDR3 is 16 residues. CDR3 sequence reads: CASSLEVGRNTGELFF. CDR3 DNA sequence: TGTGCCAGCAGTTTAGAGGTGGGACGAAACACCGGGGAGCTGTTTTTT.

This clonotype has only a few counts. V and J are TRBV2 and TRBJ2-2; D is unclear. V was shortened by 0 bases and J by 6 bases, with 17 bases between the two germline ends. The CDR3 is 17 residues long. Germline CDR1 is SNHLY and CDR2 is FYNNEI. CDR3 loop: CASSEALEPRLAGELFF. The CDR3, as DNA: TGTGCCAGCAGTGAAGCGCTTGAGCCCCGTTTAGCCGGGGAGCTGTTTTTT.

This chain links TRBV20-1 with TRBJ1-2; D unclear. This CDR3 spans 11 amino acids. CDR1 is DFQATT, CDR2 SNEGSKA, per germline (reference sequence). The CDR3 protein is CSVDGLDGYTF. For the CDR3, the DNA is TGCAGCGTGGACGGGTTGGACGGCTACACCTTC.

This clonotype came up many times. V and J are TRBV28 and TRBJ1-5; D is uncertain. The CDR3 contains 15 residues. V gave up 2 bases and J gave up 2 bases, with 10 bases separating them. Germline CDR1 MDHEN, CDR2 SYDVKM. The DNA for the CDR3 is TGTGCCAGCAGTTTAAAAAAGATGGGCAATCAGCCCCAGCATTTT. Its translation is CASSLKKMGNQPQHF.

This clonotype showed up many times. This chain links TRBV7-8 with TRBJ2-3, with TRBD1 matching over 8 bases. CDR1 and CDR2 from the germline V gene are SGHVS and FQNEAQ. The CDR3 totals 15 residues. Trimming removed 5 bases from V and 1 base from J; junction bases left unmatched: 5. This chain's CDR3 is CASSTGGLRTDTQYF. For the CDR3, the DNA is TGTGCCAGCAGCACAGGGGGACTCCGCACAGATACGCAGTATTTT.

This clonotype was observed a few times. The chain uses TRBV5-6 and TRBJ1-1, with a possible D match to TRBD1 (6 bases). V lost 2 bases and J 4 bases, leaving 12 bases between the germline ends. CDR3 length: 14 amino acids. Germline lookup yields CDR1 SGHDT and CDR2 YYEEEE. The CDR3 region is CASSLGWGPTEAFF. CDR3 DNA sequence: TGTGCCAGCAGCTTAGGCTGGGGGCCCACTGAAGCTTTCTTT.

This clonotype was counted only a few times. The chain has TRBV20-1 and TRBJ2-3; D unclear. CDR3 size: 12 residues. From germline, CDR1 is DFQATT and CDR2 SNEGSKA (reference sequence). The germline V and J ends were trimmed by 6 bases and 0 bases, with 7 bases remaining between them. The CDR3 reads CSASLSTDTQYF. CDR3 nucleotide sequence: TGCAGTGCCAGCCTTAGCACAGATACGCAGTATTTT.

Turning to this clonotype: One end of the junction is discordant with germline, which a read error may explain. The V call is TRBV7-9, the J call TRBJ1-2; possible D gene TRBD1, 6 bases. Germline V gene sequence: CDR1 SEHNR, CDR2 FQNEAQ (reference sequence). This CDR3 region has 15 residues. The CDR3 reads CASNLGGVGTTNYTF. The CDR3 region has the DNA TGTGCCAGCAACTTAGGCGGGGTCGGGACAACCAACTACACCTTC. Variable domain in full (rest from reference TRBV7-9 and TRBJ1-2): DTGVSQNPRHKITKRGQNVTFRCDPISEHNRLYWYRQTLGQGPEFLTYFQNEAQLEKSRLLSDRFSAERPKGSFSTLEIQRTEQGDSAMYLCASNLGGVGTTNYTFGSGTRLTVV.

There are a few counts of this clonotype. The chain couples TRBV4-1 to TRBJ1-2; TRBD1 agrees at 11 bases. There are 15 residues in the CDR3. CDR1 MGHRA and CDR2 YSYEKL come from the germline V gene. The ends lost 3 bases at V and 6 bases at J; junction bases unmatched: 6. The CDR3 sequence: CASSHRDRGEDGYTF. In nucleotides, the CDR3 is TGCGCCAGCAGCCACCGGGACAGGGGGGAGGATGGCTACACCTTC.